A single sample gave rise to the 25 T cell receptor beta chains below, sequenced in a study of cytomegalovirus exposure and HLA in healthy donors. The PCR ran on 60 Vbeta and 13 Jbeta primers. Produced via immunoSEQ multiplex PCR; TCRdb's table is partial and in-frame only. Of about 130,000 clones in the sample, 80% to 90% were seen once. Sequenced input: PBMCs. These receptor sequences come from a male donor in good health and CMV-seropositive.

DNA for the CDR3: TGTGCCAGCAGCGGGAGGGTAGCGGGAGTAAACGGGGAGCTGTTTTTT. Translating it yields CASSGRVAGVNGELFF. The chain combines TRBV5-6 with TRBJ2-2; 9 positions match TRBD2. The length of the CDR3 is 16 residues. V was pared by 4 bases and J by 7 bases, with 11 bases of the junction left unmatched. Germline lookup yields CDR1 SGHDT and CDR2 YYEEEE.

V usage is TRBV30 and J usage is TRBJ2-1, with TRBD1 identical over 7 bases. J was trimmed by 9 bases and V by 3 bases; bases with no gene match: 2. Germline-derived CDR1 and CDR2 are GTSNPN and SVGIG (reference sequence). The CDR3 sequence is 11 residues long. The DNA for the CDR3 is TGTGCCTGGAGCTCAGGGGGTGAGCAGTTCTTC. Protein: CAWSSGGEQFF.

This chain joins TRBV29-1 and TRBJ2-2, with 10 bases matching TRBD2. The germline gives CDR1 SQVTM, CDR2 ANQGSEA. The CDR3 spans 14 residues. V gave up 5 bases and J gave up 1 base; unmatched junction bases: 1. The DNA for the CDR3 is TGCAGCGTTATAGCGGGAGGGAACACCGGGGAGCTGTTTTTT. It yields the protein CSVIAGGNTGELFF.

V usage is TRBV7-6 and J usage is TRBJ1-2; 10 nucleotides agree with TRBD1. Trimming at V came to 3 bases and at J to 0 bases, leaving 7 bases not matched to a gene. Germline V gene data show CDR1 as SGHVS and CDR2 as FNYEAQ. This CDR3 has 17 residues. The CDR3 sequence is CASSLGQGNLANYGYTF. DNA of the CDR3: TGTGCCAGCAGCTTGGGACAGGGGAATTTAGCTAACTATGGCTACACCTTC. Filled out from reference TRBV7-6 and TRBJ1-2, the complete variable domain reads GAGVSQSPRYKVTKRGQDVALRCDPISGHVSLYWYRQALGQGPEFLTYFNYEAQQDKSGLPNDRFSAERPEGSISTLTIQRTEQRDSAMYRCASSLGQGNLANYGYTFGSGTRLTVV.

The chain is built from TRBV14 and TRBJ2-5; TRBD1 might be the D (6 bases). V was cut by 4 bases and J by 2 bases, with 11 bases left in between. The germline V gene has CDR1 SGHDN and CDR2 FVKESK. CDR3 length equals 14 residues. The CDR3 region is CASSPGTSQETQYF. CDR3 coding DNA: TGTGCCAGCAGCCCGGGGACATCGCAAGAGACCCAGTACTTC.

The gene calls are TRBV2 and TRBJ2-5, with TRBD2 identical over 8 bases. CDR3 length: 15 amino acids. Trimming took 6 bases from V and 5 from J; bases not matched to a gene: 11. CDR1 is SNHLY, CDR2 FYNNEI, per germline. The CDR3, as DNA: TGTGCCAGCAGAAAGGGAGCGGGAGAGCGTGAGACCCAGTACTTC. Protein: CASRKGAGERETQYF.

The gene calls are TRBV7-9 and TRBJ1-2; 8 bases line up with TRBD1. CDR1 is SEHNR and CDR2 is FQNEAQ in the germline V gene (reference sequence). This CDR3 comprises 15 residues. The V segment lost 5 bases and the J segment 5 bases; nucleotides outside the gene matches: 10. The CDR3 region has the DNA TGTGCCAGCAGCCCGACAGGGGACCCACCATATGGCTACACCTTC. As protein: CASSPTGDPPYGYTF. The whole variable domain, filled in from reference TRBV7-9 and TRBJ1-2, reads DTGVSQNPRHKITKRGQNVTFRCDPISEHNRLYWYRQTLGQGPEFLTYFQNEAQLEKSRLLSDRFSAERPKGSFSTLEIQRTEQGDSAMYLCASSPTGDPPYGYTFGSGTRLTVV.

The V call is TRBV5-6, the J call TRBJ2-1, with a possible D match to TRBD1 (5 bases). The length of the CDR3 is 14 residues. CDR1 is SGHDT and CDR2 is YYEEEE in the germline V gene. Trimming left V 0 bases short and J 8 bases short, with 12 bases between. CDR3 coding DNA: TGTGCCAGCAGCTTGGGTAGGGGCGGCTATGAGCAGTTCTTC. This encodes CASSLGRGGYEQFF.

The gene calls are TRBV7-9 and TRBJ2-2; TRBD2 aligns across 16 bases. Germline V gene data show CDR1 as SEHNR and CDR2 as FQNEAQ (reference sequence). V shed 7 bases and J 5 bases; nucleotides not matched to a gene: 4. The CDR3 spans 16 residues. The CDR3 DNA is TGTGCCAGCACGGGACTAGCGGGAGGGAGGACCGGGGAGCTGTTTTTT. Amino acid sequence: CASTGLAGGRTGELFF.

This clone has just one count. The V call is TRBV9, the J call TRBJ2-2; 10 bases align to TRBD2. V lost 0 bases, J lost 6 bases, and 5 bases stayed unmatched. Germline assignment: CDR1 SGDLS and CDR2 YYNGEE. This CDR3 spans 16 amino acids. The CDR3, as DNA: TGTGCCAGCAGCGTAGTTCCTAGCGGGGGTTCCGGGGAGCTGTTTTTT. It is translated as CASSVVPSGGSGELFF.

This chain uses TRBV19 with TRBJ2-5; TRBD1 matches at 12 bases. Per the germline V gene, CDR1 is LNHDA and CDR2 is SQIVND (reference sequence). This CDR3 region has 15 residues. Trimming took 11 bases from V and 4 from J; bases not matched to a gene: 11. CDR3 residues: CASSLGTGGLETQYF. The CDR3 bases are TGTGCCTCTAGTCTCGGGACAGGGGGCTTAGAGACCCAGTACTTC.

V usage is TRBV28 and J usage is TRBJ2-3; a possible D gene is TRBD2 (6 bases). In germline, CDR1 is MDHEN, CDR2 SYDVKM. V lost 4 bases and J 5 bases, leaving 10 bases between the germline ends. There are 13 residues in the CDR3. The CDR3 sequence is CASSSRLEDTQYF. The DNA for the CDR3 is TGTGCCAGCAGTTCCAGACTAGAAGATACGCAGTATTTT.

The chain links TRBV28 to TRBJ2-3; D is possibly TRBD1 (5 bases). Germline V gene sequence: CDR1 MDHEN, CDR2 SYDVKM. This CDR3 is built from 16 residues. Trimming removed 3 bases at V and 4 bases at J, with 17 bases between. CDR3 protein: CASSFSWQGVPDTQYF. As DNA, the CDR3 is TGTGCCAGCAGTTTCTCTTGGCAGGGCGTCCCAGATACGCAGTATTTT.

The gene calls are TRBV7-8 and TRBJ1-4, with D possibly TRBD1 on 6 matching bases. Germline V gene data show CDR1 as SGHVS and CDR2 as FQNEAQ. This CDR3 contains 17 residues. Between the trimmed V and J ends, which lost 1 base and 7 bases, there was a span of 19 bases. CDR3 DNA: TGTGCCAGCAGCTTAGGAGGATACAGGGTTGGCGGTGAAAAACTGTTTTTT. Protein sequence: CASSLGGYRVGGEKLFF.

This clone was observed a handful of times. This rearrangement joins TRBV27 to TRBJ2-3, with 11 bases identical to TRBD2. The germline V gene encodes CDR1 MNHEY and CDR2 SMNVEV (reference sequence). V dropped 6 bases and J dropped 2; count of bases not matched to a gene: 4. The CDR3 contains 15 residues. The CDR3 nucleotides read TGTGCCAGCAGCAGACTAGCGGGATACACAGATACGCAGTATTTT. Its translation is CASSRLAGYTDTQYF.

The chain combines TRBV7-2 with TRBJ2-1, with D possibly TRBD2 on 5 matching bases. This CDR3 is built from 15 residues. V was clipped by 1 base and J by 5 bases, with 12 bases between them. CDR1 is SGHTA and CDR2 is FQGNSA in the germline V gene. The CDR3 loop is CASSLVSGNNNEQFF. The CDR3 nucleotides are TGTGCCAGCAGCTTAGTATCGGGGAATAACAATGAGCAGTTCTTC.

Only one count was recorded for this clone. One end of the junction is discordant with germline, which a read error may explain. The chain links TRBV7-9 to TRBJ2-1; TRBD2 matches at 7 bases. The CDR3 has 16 residues. CDR1 and CDR2 from the germline V gene are SEHNR and FQNEAQ (reference sequence). CDR3: CSSSLGAGVEPNEQFF. The DNA for the CDR3 is TGTTCCAGCAGCTTAGGGGCGGGAGTGGAACCCAATGAGCAGTTCTTC.

This chain links TRBV7-2 with TRBJ2-1; no firm D call. The CDR3 sequence is 15 residues long. Germline V gene lookup returns CDR1 SGHTA and CDR2 FQGNSA. The V gene lost 2 bases and the J gene lost 4 bases, with 12 bases spanning the gap. The CDR3 spells CASSLPRQQYNEQFF. CDR3 in DNA: TGTGCCAGCAGCTTACCGAGACAACAATACAATGAGCAGTTCTTC. The entire variable domain, with the rest obtained from reference TRBV7-2 and TRBJ2-1, is as follows: GAGVSQSPSNKVTEKGKDVELRCDPISGHTALYWYRQSLGQGLEFLIYFQGNSAPDKSGLPSDRFSAERTGGSVSTLTIQRTQQEDSAVYLCASSLPRQQYNEQFFGPGTRLTVL.

This chain uses TRBV5-6 with TRBJ2-5; tentatively, D is TRBD1 (5 bases). The J call may be mistaken, given a closer DNA end match to TRBJ2-7. The CDR3 runs to 16 residues. Per germline, CDR1 SGHDT and CDR2 YYEEEE. As DNA, the CDR3 is TGTGCCAGCAGCTCATGGTCGACAGAGAACTCCTACGAGCAGTACTTC. The encoded protein is CASSSWSTENSYEQYF.

This clone is a singleton in its sample. J is TRBJ1-6 and V is TRBV30; TRBD1 matches at 9 bases. This CDR3 region has 15 residues. V lost 2 bases to trimming and J lost 6 bases; unmatched junction nucleotides: 5. In germline, CDR1 is GTSNPN, CDR2 SVGIG (reference sequence). The CDR3 loop reads CAWSFDRGINSPLHF. The CDR3 DNA is TGTGCCTGGAGTTTCGACAGGGGGATTAATTCACCCCTCCACTTT.

This chain uses TRBV28 with TRBJ1-3, with D perhaps matching TRBD1 (6 bases). V gave up 8 bases and J gave up 8 bases, with 13 bases separating them. Germline V gene data show CDR1 as MDHEN and CDR2 as SYDVKM. This CDR3 region has 12 residues. CDR3 DNA: TGTGCCAGCCAGGGGACCTCTGACACCATATATTTT. Its protein is CASQGTSDTIYF. Together with reference TRBV28 and TRBJ1-3, the CDR3 gives the full variable domain: DVKVTQSSRYLVKRTGEKVFLECVQDMDHENMFWYRQDPGLGLRLIYFSYDVKMKEKGDIPEGYSVSREKKERFSLILESASTNQTSMYLCASQGTSDTIYFGEGSWLTVV.

Concerning this clone itself: Sequence at one end of the junction differs from germline and may be a read error. CDR3 nucleotides: TGTTCCAGCAGCCCCCTGGACGGGAGGGCCAAGTACAATGAGCAGTTCTTC. Translating it yields CSSSPLDGRAKYNEQFF. The V and J genes are TRBV7-9 and TRBJ2-1, with 8 nucleotides matching TRBD2. CDR1 is SEHNR and CDR2 is FQNEAQ in the germline V gene (reference sequence). The CDR3 runs to 17 residues.

This sequence joins TRBV19 and TRBJ1-2; D perhaps matches TRBD1 (6 bases). Germline V gene lookup returns CDR1 LNHDA and CDR2 SQIVND (reference sequence). V was shortened by 2 bases and J by 7 bases, with 14 bases between the two germline ends. This CDR3 region has 14 residues. As DNA, the CDR3 is TGTGCCAGTAGTATATGGCGCGGGGGCACTGGCTACACCTTC. Translating gives CASSIWRGGTGYTF. The whole variable domain, remainder taken from reference TRBV19 and TRBJ1-2, is DGGITQSPKYLFRKEGQNVTLSCEQNLNHDAMYWYRQDPGQGLRLIYYSQIVNDFQKGDIAEGYSVSREKKESFPLTVTSAQKNPTAFYLCASSIWRGGTGYTFGSGTRLTVV.

V is TRBV7-8 and J is TRBJ2-7; no clear D. Trimming took 4 bases from V and 7 from J, leaving 11 bases between them. The germline V gene encodes CDR1 SGHVS and CDR2 FQNEAQ. The CDR3 consists of 12 residues. The CDR3 DNA reads as TGTGCCAGCAGCTCCCGATATACAGAGCAGTACTTC. Translating it yields CASSSRYTEQYF.

The chain links TRBV12-5 to TRBJ1-1; no clear D. The CDR3 is 13 amino acids. The germline CDR1 and CDR2 sequences are LGHNT and FRNRAP. V was pared by 3 bases and J by 0 bases, with 5 bases between. CDR3 bases: TGTGCTAGTGGTTTCGGTATGAACACTGAAGCTTTCTTT. It is translated as CASGFGMNTEAFF.